These 32 T cell receptor beta chains originate from one sample sequenced in a study of cytomegalovirus exposure and HLA in healthy donors. The PCR was carried out with 60 Vbeta primers and 13 Jbeta primers. Data came from immunoSEQ multiplex PCR; TCRdb stores just in-frame clones and leaves some out. The sample comprises 100,000 to 120,000 clones, roughly 80% of which are singletons, and under 1.5% rests with the top ten. Input material: PBMCs. The source of these receptors is a woman in her thirties in good health and CMV-seronegative.

The chain links TRBV5-1 to TRBJ1-2, with D perhaps matching TRBD1 (6 bases). Trimming took 5 bases from V and 1 from J, leaving 15 bases between them. Germline assignment: CDR1 SGHRS and CDR2 YFSETQ. The CDR3 loop spans 15 amino acids. In nucleotides, the CDR3 is TGCGCCAGCAGACCTGCCGGACAGTTTAACTATGGCTACACCTTC. Protein product: CASRPAGQFNYGYTF. Variable domain in full (rest from reference TRBV5-1 and TRBJ1-2): KAGVTQTPRYLIKTRGQQVTLSCSPISGHRSVSWYQQTPGQGLQFLFEYFSETQRNKGNFPGRFSGRQFSNSRSEMNVSTLELGDSALYLCASRPAGQFNYGYTFGSGTRLTVV.

The CDR3, as DNA: TGTGCCAGCGGAGGGGGCGCCGGCACTGAAGCTTTCTTT. This translates into CASGGGAGTEAFF. This chain joins TRBV2 and TRBJ1-1; 7 nucleotides align to TRBD1. Trimming cost V 8 bases and J 4 bases; bases outside gene matches: 7. The CDR3 consists of 13 residues. Germline assignment: CDR1 SNHLY and CDR2 FYNNEI.

This chain joins TRBV30 and TRBJ1-2; 7 nucleotides line up with TRBD1. The germline V gene has CDR1 GTSNPN and CDR2 SVGIG (reference sequence). This CDR3 contains 17 residues. V dropped 3 bases and J dropped 2; count of bases not matched to a gene: 15. CDR3 sequence: CAWSVDYRTGRNYGYTF. The CDR3 DNA reads as TGTGCCTGGAGCGTAGATTACCGGACAGGCCGGAACTATGGCTACACCTTC.

This rearrangement joins TRBV6-6 to TRBJ2-5; 8 nucleotides agree with TRBD1. The CDR3 sequence is 16 residues long. The trim removed 5 bases at V and 2 bases at J, leaving 10 bases unmatched. The germline V gene has CDR1 MNHNY and CDR2 SVGAGI (reference sequence). Here the CDR3 reads CASSTWTGMGQETQYF. The CDR3 DNA reads TGTGCCAGCAGTACTTGGACAGGGATGGGACAAGAGACCCAGTACTTC.

The genes are TRBV14 and TRBJ1-6; 7 bases fit TRBD1. Germline CDR1 and CDR2: SGHDN and FVKESK. Trimming at V came to 4 bases and at J to 14 bases, leaving 8 bases not matched to a gene. The CDR3 length is 13 residues. This CDR3 is CASSRQGLMALHF. CDR3 in DNA: TGTGCCAGCAGCCGACAGGGCCTCATGGCCCTCCACTTT.

This clone was detected only once. The junction departs from the called germline gene at one end, perhaps through a read error. This chain links TRBV29-1 with TRBJ2-7, with D unclear. The CDR3 runs to 13 residues. Looked up from germline, CDR1 is SQVTM and CDR2 is ANQGSEA. The DNA for the CDR3 is TGCAGCGTTACCTCCCGAGACTCCAACGAGCAGTACTTC. Residues: CSVTSRDSNEQYF.

This clone has just one count. The chain links TRBV5-6 to TRBJ1-1; D is unresolved. V was pared by 3 bases and J by 12 bases, with 12 bases between. CDR3 length: 11 residues. The germline V gene encodes CDR1 SGHDT and CDR2 YYEEEE. Here the CDR3 reads CASSSSGDPFF. Written as DNA, the CDR3 is TGTGCCAGCAGCTCCTCAGGCGACCCTTTCTTT.

This sequence joins TRBV2 and TRBJ1-2; D is possibly TRBD1 (5 bases). V lost 5 bases to trimming and J lost 8 bases, with 15 bases between them. Germline V lookup: CDR1 SNHLY, CDR2 FYNNEI. This CDR3 region has 13 residues. The CDR3 DNA follows: TGTGCCAGCAGTAGAATCAGGGAAGGAGGCTACACCTTC. This sequence encodes CASSRIREGGYTF.

Here the CDR3 DNA reads TGTGCCAGCAGTTTAAGCGGAACTATCTTCAATGAGCAGTTCTTC. Its protein product is CASSLSGTIFNEQFF. The V and J genes are TRBV28 and TRBJ2-1, with D maybe TRBD2 (5 bases). Trimming cost V 2 bases and J 6 bases, with 14 bases left between them. Germline CDR1 and CDR2: MDHEN and SYDVKM. The CDR3 runs 15 residues. Full variable domain (outside the CDR3, taken from reference TRBV28 and TRBJ2-1): DVKVTQSSRYLVKRTGEKVFLECVQDMDHENMFWYRQDPGLGLRLIYFSYDVKMKEKGDIPEGYSVSREKKERFSLILESASTNQTSMYLCASSLSGTIFNEQFFGPGTRLTVL.

The rearrangement links TRBV13 to TRBJ2-1; 11 nucleotides agree with TRBD2. Germline lookup yields CDR1 PRHDT and CDR2 FYEKMQ (reference sequence). The CDR3 contains 15 residues. With 3 bases clipped from V and 4 bases from J, the junction kept 2 bases outside the gene matches. CDR3 in amino acids: CASSFSSGRYNEQFF. The CDR3 coding sequence is TGTGCCAGCAGCTTCTCTAGCGGGAGGTACAATGAGCAGTTCTTC.

The rearrangement uses TRBV7-8 and TRBJ1-2; D is unresolved. CDR1 and CDR2 from the germline V gene are SGHVS and FQNEAQ. Deletions cut 1 base from V and 3 bases from J, with 9 bases between. CDR3 size: 14 residues. CDR3 nucleotides: TGTGCCAGCAGCTTAGTCGAGGAAGACTATGGCTACACCTTC. This encodes CASSLVEEDYGYTF.

The chain employs TRBV6-6 and TRBJ1-2; 7 positions agree with TRBD1. This CDR3 has 13 residues. Germline V gene data show CDR1 as MNHNY and CDR2 as SVGAGI (reference sequence). Trimming took 7 bases from V and 8 from J; bases not matched to a gene: 10. CDR3 amino acids: CASTPVGGGGYTF. The CDR3 DNA is TGTGCCAGCACCCCGGTAGGGGGCGGCGGCTACACCTTC.

V usage is TRBV29-1 and J usage is TRBJ2-2; 8 bases are shared with TRBD1. Germline CDR1 is SQVTM and CDR2 is ANQGSEA. After removal of 3 bases from V and 4 bases from J, the junction contained 4 bases not matched to a gene. This CDR3 has 14 amino acids. CDR3 sequence reads: CSVETGVVTGELFF. The CDR3 DNA reads as TGCAGCGTTGAGACAGGGGTTGTCACCGGGGAGCTGTTTTTT.

The chain carries TRBV19 and TRBJ1-1, with a weak D call TRBD1 (5 bases). Trimming took off 9 bases at V and 2 bases at J, with 16 bases between the two ends. The germline V gene has CDR1 LNHDA and CDR2 SQIVND (reference sequence). The CDR3 is made up of 14 amino acids. The CDR3 bases are TGTGCCAGCGCCCCAGGGATCGGAAACACTGAAGCTTTCTTT. Translation: CASAPGIGNTEAFF.

The rearrangement uses TRBV29-1 and TRBJ1-2, with D unclear. The CDR3 sequence is 12 residues long. V lost 6 bases to trimming and J lost 1 base, with 9 bases between them. In germline, CDR1 is SQVTM, CDR2 ANQGSEA. The CDR3 spells CSVSGVNYGYTF. The CDR3 DNA is TGCAGCGTAAGCGGGGTTAACTATGGCTACACCTTC. Using reference TRBV29-1 and TRBJ1-2 for the parts outside the CDR3, the full variable domain is SAVISQKPSRDICQRGTSLTIQCQVDSQVTMMFWYRQQPGQSLTLIATANQGSEATYESGFVIDKFPISRPNLTFSTLTVSNMSPEDSSIYLCSVSGVNYGYTFGSGTRLTVV.

This clone was seen a handful of times. V and J are TRBV5-4 and TRBJ1-1; 10 bases match TRBD1. J gave up 0 bases and V 9 bases, and 5 bases lay outside the gene matches. The CDR3 length is 14 residues. The germline V gene encodes CDR1 SGHNT and CDR2 YYREEE (reference sequence). The CDR3 bases are TGTGCCACCCTGGGACAGGGGCTGAACACTGAAGCTTTCTTT. Its protein product is CATLGQGLNTEAFF.

In regard to this clone: The junction departs from germline at one end; a sequencing error may be responsible. The genes are TRBV19 and TRBJ1-5; no reliable D call. Looked up from germline, CDR1 is LNHDA and CDR2 is SQIVND (reference sequence). The CDR3 sequence is 14 residues long. CDR3 protein: CASSSSGGNQPQHF. The CDR3 DNA sequence: TGTGCCAGTAGTTCGAGTGGAGGCAACCAGCCCCAGCATTTT. Complete variable domain (other parts from reference TRBV19 and TRBJ1-5): DGGITQSPKYLFRKEGQNVTLSCEQNLNHDAMYWYRQDPGQGLRLIYYSQIVNDFQKGDIAEGYSVSREKKESFPLTVTSAQKNPTAFYLCASSSSGGNQPQHFGDGTRLSIL.

A word on this clone: At one end the junction does not follow the germline gene, possibly because of a read error. The chain couples TRBV5-6 to TRBJ2-7; D unresolved. The CDR3 spans 13 residues. Germline V gene sequence: CDR1 SGHDT, CDR2 YYEEEE. CDR3 nucleotides: TGTGCAAGCAGCTTTATTTATCCTCACGAGCAGTACTTC. Its protein is CASSFIYPHEQYF.

The J gene is TRBJ1-2, the V gene TRBV25-1, with 9 nucleotides matching TRBD1. Germline V lookup: CDR1 MGHDK, CDR2 SYGVNS. Unmatched junction bases numbered 8, after V lost 5 bases and J lost 4 bases. This CDR3 spans 15 amino acids. The CDR3 nucleotides read TGTGCCAGCAGTACACCGGGACAGGGATTCTATGGCTACACCTTC. Amino acid sequence: CASSTPGQGFYGYTF.

The rearrangement joins TRBV4-3 to TRBJ2-7; the match to TRBD1 covers 9 bases. The V gene end was trimmed by 1 base and the J gene end by 9 bases; junction bases not matched to a gene: 10. The germline V gene encodes CDR1 LGHNA and CDR2 YSLEER. The CDR3 length is 15 residues. The CDR3 region has the DNA TGCGCCAGCAGCCAAGGATCGGGACAGGGTTTCAGGCAGTACTTC. It encodes CASSQGSGQGFRQYF.

This clone was seen only once. The J gene is TRBJ1-1, the V gene TRBV13; D is undetermined. This CDR3 has 11 amino acids. Trimming took 2 bases from V and 5 from J, leaving 3 bases between them. The germline V gene has CDR1 PRHDT and CDR2 FYEKMQ (reference sequence). CDR3 residues: CASSLRTEAFF. The CDR3 DNA follows: TGTGCCAGCAGCTTACGGACTGAAGCTTTCTTT.

In its sample, this clone was seen once. The V gene is TRBV6-5, the J gene TRBJ2-7; 11 nucleotides align to TRBD1. Trimming took 7 bases from V and 7 from J; bases not matched to a gene: 9. The CDR3 loop spans 14 amino acids. From germline, CDR1 is MNHEY and CDR2 SVGAGI. The CDR3 nucleotides read TGTGCCAGCATGGTGGGACAGGGGGTTGGGGAGCAGTACTTC. The encoded protein is CASMVGQGVGEQYF.

This clone turned up a few times. The chain uses TRBV25-1 and TRBJ1-4; D unresolved. Per the germline V gene, CDR1 is MGHDK and CDR2 is SYGVNS. This CDR3 is built from 14 residues. Deletions cut 6 bases from V and 8 bases from J, with 16 bases between. This CDR3 is CASRGAYLWEKLFF. CDR3 in DNA: TGTGCCAGCAGAGGAGCTTACTTATGGGAAAAACTGTTTTTT.

The rearrangement joins TRBV29-1 to TRBJ1-1; D perhaps matches TRBD1 (6 bases). The CDR3 extends over 12 amino acids. V lost 7 bases, J lost 7 bases, and 16 bases lay in between. The germline V gene encodes CDR1 SQVTM and CDR2 ANQGSEA. In DNA, the CDR3 is TGCAGCGCCATATCGGACAGTGATGAAGCTTTCTTT. This encodes CSAISDSDEAFF.

This clone showed up just once. The gene calls are TRBV28 and TRBJ1-1, with 9 nucleotides matching TRBD1. The CDR3 extends over 18 amino acids. The junction had 17 bases not matched to a gene; V was cut back by 6 bases and J by 3 bases. Looked up from germline, CDR1 is MDHEN and CDR2 is SYDVKM. The CDR3 region has the DNA TGTGCCAGCAGCTTCGACAGGGGGGGTTTAATTAAGGACACTGAAGCTTTCTTT. It codes for CASSFDRGGLIKDTEAFF.

The chain has TRBV2 and TRBJ1-2, with 8 bases matching TRBD1. J lost 8 bases, V lost 1 base, and 6 bases had no gene match. Germline loops: CDR1 SNHLY, CDR2 FYNNEI. The CDR3 runs to 14 residues. Written as DNA, the CDR3 is TGTGCCAGCAGTGAAGGACAGGGGATAGAGGGCTACACCTTC. Protein sequence: CASSEGQGIEGYTF.

The rearrangement uses TRBV7-2 and TRBJ1-1; the D is unclear. The CDR3 has 15 amino acids. The germline gives CDR1 SGHTA, CDR2 FQGNSA. V lost 5 bases to trimming and J lost 0 bases, with 13 bases between them. DNA of the CDR3: TGTGCCAGCAGCCGGGTGACGAGCGTGAACACTGAAGCTTTCTTT. It is translated as CASSRVTSVNTEAFF.

The chain joins TRBV13 to TRBJ2-3; 8 nucleotides match TRBD2. V lost 3 bases, J lost 2 bases, and 4 bases stayed unmatched. The germline CDR1 and CDR2 sequences are PRHDT and FYEKMQ (reference sequence). The CDR3 loop spans 15 amino acids. The CDR3 DNA reads TGTGCCAGCAGCTTCACTAGCGGTCCCACAGATACGCAGTATTTT. The encoded protein is CASSFTSGPTDTQYF. The whole variable domain, filled in from reference TRBV13 and TRBJ2-3, reads AAGVIQSPRHLIKEKRETATLKCYPIPRHDTVYWYQQGPGQDPQFLISFYEKMQSDKGSIPDRFSAQQFSDYHSELNMSSLELGDSALYFCASSFTSGPTDTQYFGPGTRLTVL.

V gene TRBV9 combines with J gene TRBJ2-1; D is possibly TRBD2 (6 bases). The V end lost 4 bases, the J end lost 0 bases, and 11 bases lay between the germline ends. This CDR3 has 15 amino acids. Germline loops: CDR1 SGDLS, CDR2 YYNGEE. The CDR3 is CASSPGTFSYNEQFF. CDR3 nucleotides: TGTGCCAGCAGCCCCGGGACTTTCTCCTACAATGAGCAGTTCTTC.

This clone has a single count. The genes are TRBV28 and TRBJ1-2; D ambiguous. Trimming removed 6 bases at V and 5 bases at J, with 13 bases between. The CDR3 covers 13 residues. The V gene's germline CDR1 is MDHEN and CDR2 SYDVKM. CDR3 protein: CASSTLRRYGYTF. The CDR3 region has the DNA TGTGCCAGCAGCACGTTACGGAGGTATGGCTACACCTTC.

The sample holds a few counts of this clone. The chain links TRBV19 to TRBJ2-7; D is unclear. The CDR3 extends over 14 amino acids. Trimming shortened V by 6 bases and J by 0 bases, and 12 bases separated the two germline ends. The germline CDR1 and CDR2 sequences are LNHDA and SQIVND (reference sequence). The CDR3 sequence: CASRATVFSYEQYF. CDR3 nucleotide sequence: TGTGCCAGTAGAGCAACAGTCTTCTCCTACGAGCAGTACTTC.

The chain carries TRBV18 and TRBJ2-7; 10 bases agree with TRBD1. CDR3 length equals 14 residues. Germline values: CDR1 KGHSH, CDR2 LQKENI. The J segment lost 4 bases and the V segment lost 2 bases, leaving 2 bases of the junction unmatched. The CDR3 loop reads CASSPTGQGYEQYF. For the CDR3, the DNA is TGTGCCAGCTCACCAACGGGACAGGGGTACGAGCAGTACTTC.